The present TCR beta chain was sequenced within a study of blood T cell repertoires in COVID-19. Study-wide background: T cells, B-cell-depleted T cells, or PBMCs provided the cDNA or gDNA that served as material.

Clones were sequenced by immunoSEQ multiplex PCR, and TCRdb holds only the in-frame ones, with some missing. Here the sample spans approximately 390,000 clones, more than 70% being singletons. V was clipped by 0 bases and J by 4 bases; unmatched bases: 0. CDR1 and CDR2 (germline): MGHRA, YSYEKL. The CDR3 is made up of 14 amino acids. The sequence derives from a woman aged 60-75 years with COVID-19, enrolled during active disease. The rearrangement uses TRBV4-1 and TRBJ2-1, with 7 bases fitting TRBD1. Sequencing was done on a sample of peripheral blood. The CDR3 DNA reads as TGCGCCAGCAGCCAAGAACAGGGGTACAATGAGCAGTTCTTC. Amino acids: CASSQEQGYNEQFF.